Each of the 24 T cell receptor beta chains below was sequenced from the same sample in a study of T cells in Graves' hyperthyroidism and ophthalmopathy. Amplification yielded TCR beta CDR3 regions, with RNA transcripts as the source. HTBI primers were employed in a first-round RT-PCR of the TCR CDR3. TCRdb called the multiplex PCR reads again in MiXCR, with one record for every CDR3 protein. The sample has about 510,000 distinct CDR3 sequences; about 45% are singletons. Sequencing used peripheral blood or thyroid tissue (not recorded which). These receptors came from an adult woman with Graves' disease, either hyperthyroidism or ophthalmopathy (not recorded which).

The chain has TRBV6-5 and TRBJ2-5, with D perhaps assigned TRBD1 or TRBD2 (5 bases each). The CDR3 is 15 amino acids. Germline loops: CDR1 MNHEY, CDR2 SVGAGI. V shed 4 bases and J shed 5 bases, with 17 bases lying between them. CDR3 sequence (DNA): TGTGCCAGCAGTTTGAGGGGTACCGGGGTGGAGACCCAGTACTTC. Protein sequence: CASSLRGTGVETQYF.

The gene calls are TRBV20-1 and TRBJ2-7; 9 bases are a match to TRBD2. The V segment lost 1 base and the J segment 2 bases; nucleotides outside the gene matches: 6. Germline CDR1 DFQATT, CDR2 SNEGSKA (reference sequence). The length of the CDR3 is 15 residues. The CDR3 loop is CSARAEREAAYEQYF. The CDR3 region has the DNA TGCAGTGCTAGAGCGGAGCGGGAGGCCGCCTACGAGCAGTACTTC.

In this sample, this clonotype turned up many times. The CDR3 DNA sequence: TGTGCCAGCAGTGAAGGGGGACAGGGCAATCAGCCCCAGCATTTT. Amino acid sequence: CASSEGGQGNQPQHF. The chain carries TRBV2 and TRBJ1-5; TRBD1 matches 8 bases. Germline V gene lookup returns CDR1 SNHLY and CDR2 FYNNEI. There are 15 residues in the CDR3. Losses at the gene ends were 1 base for V and 2 bases for J; bases not matched to a gene: 1. Supplemented by reference TRBV2 and TRBJ1-5, the full variable domain reads EPEVTQTPSHQVTQMGQEVILRCVPISNHLYFYWYRQILGQKVEFLVSFYNNEISEKSEIFDDQFSVERPDGSNFTLKIRSTKLEDSAMYFCASSEGGQGNQPQHFGDGTRLSIL.

V and J are TRBV12-3 or TRBV12-4 and TRBJ1-2, with 9 nucleotides matching TRBD1. The CDR3 has 14 residues. V was clipped by 7 bases and J by 3 bases; unmatched bases: 6. The DNA of the CDR3 is TGTGCCAGCACCCGTGGACAGGGGCACTATGGCTACACCTTC. Protein product: CASTRGQGHYGYTF.

The chain couples TRBV7-9 to TRBJ1-2; D remains unclear. This CDR3 comprises 12 residues. V lost 7 bases to trimming and J lost 4 bases, with 10 bases between them. CDR1 and CDR2 (germline): SEHNR, FQNEAQ (reference sequence). The CDR3 spells CASIASLYGYTF. Here the CDR3 DNA reads TGTGCCAGCATAGCCAGCCTCTATGGCTACACCTTC. The variable domain in full, completed from reference TRBV7-9 and TRBJ1-2, reads DTGVSQNPRHKITKRGQNVTFRCDPISEHNRLYWYRQTLGQGPEFLTYFQNEAQLEKSRLLSDRFSAERPKGSFSTLEIQRTEQGDSAMYLCASIASLYGYTFGSGTRLTVV.

V gene TRBV5-1 combines with J gene TRBJ2-6, with 8 nucleotides matching TRBD1. This CDR3 is built from 14 residues. Germline V gene lookup returns CDR1 SGHRS and CDR2 YFSETQ. The V gene end was trimmed by 0 bases and the J gene end by 12 bases; junction bases not matched to a gene: 5. DNA for the CDR3: TGCGCCAGCAGCTTGGCGGACAGGGACGGCGTCCTGACTTTC. Amino acid sequence: CASSLADRDGVLTF.

In this sample, this clonotype turned up many times. The chain links TRBV20-1 to TRBJ2-7; D not certain. The CDR3 has 11 residues. Germline V gene lookup returns CDR1 DFQATT and CDR2 SNEGSKA (reference sequence). The V gene lost 5 bases and the J gene lost 9 bases, with 14 bases spanning the gap. The CDR3 here is CSASHQFGQYF. As DNA, the CDR3 is TGCAGTGCTTCCCACCAGTTTGGGCAGTACTTC.

The chain uses TRBV29-1 and TRBJ2-6; 7 nucleotides line up with TRBD1. The CDR3 loop spans 15 amino acids. Germline lookup yields CDR1 SQVTM and CDR2 ANQGSEA. CDR3 bases: TGCAGTTTGAACAGGGGCTCCTCTGGGGCCAACGTCCTGACTTTC. Its protein product is CSLNRGSSGANVLTF. Filled out from reference TRBV29-1 and TRBJ2-6, the complete variable domain reads SAVISQKPSRDICQRGTSLTIQCQVDSQVTMMFWYRQQPGQSLTLIATANQGSEATYESGFVIDKFPISRPNLTFSTLTVSNMSPEDSSIYLCSLNRGSSGANVLTFGAGSRLTVL.

This clonotype was recorded a few times. CDR3 sequence: CASSYRIRGYGYTF. Here the CDR3 DNA reads TGTGCCAGCAGCTACCGGATCCGAGGGTATGGCTACACCTTC. V is TRBV7-2 and J is TRBJ1-2; D gene ambiguous. Trimming stripped 4 bases from V and 5 bases from J, with 14 bases between. From germline, CDR1 is SGHTA and CDR2 FQGNSA. The CDR3 consists of 14 residues.

This clonotype was detected ten times or more. The chain links TRBV20-1 to TRBJ2-7; a possible D gene is TRBD2 (6 bases). CDR1 is DFQATT and CDR2 is SNEGSKA in the germline V gene (reference sequence). CDR3 length equals 14 residues. Trimming removed 3 bases from V and 2 bases from J, with 14 bases in between. The CDR3 nucleotides are TGCAGTGCTAGTTGGGGGGTCCCCGCCTACGAGCAGTACTTC. Translating gives CSASWGVPAYEQYF.

Many counts were recorded for this clonotype. CDR3 in amino acids: CASKGTDTEAFF. The CDR3 bases are TGTGCCAGCAAGGGGACAGACACTGAAGCTTTCTTT. The V gene is TRBV2, the J gene TRBJ1-1; 7 bases are a match to TRBD1. With 7 bases clipped from V and 3 bases from J, the junction kept 2 bases outside the gene matches. The length of the CDR3 is 12 residues. The germline gives CDR1 SNHLY, CDR2 FYNNEI.

The chain joins TRBV20-1 to TRBJ2-7, with 7 bases aligning to TRBD2. This CDR3 spans 13 amino acids. V lost 5 bases and J lost 4; bases outside the gene matches: 8. CDR1 DFQATT and CDR2 SNEGSKA come from the germline V gene (reference sequence). For the CDR3, the DNA is TGCAGTGCTGGGGGGGGGATTGCATACGAGCAGTACTTC. Translation: CSAGGGIAYEQYF.

V usage is TRBV20-1 and J usage is TRBJ2-2, with D hard to call. CDR3 length equals 13 residues. CDR1 is DFQATT and CDR2 is SNEGSKA in the germline V gene (reference sequence). V lost 4 bases to trimming and J lost 1 base, with 7 bases between them. The DNA for the CDR3 is TGCAGTGCTAACGACCAGAACACCGGGGAGCTGTTTTTT. This gives the protein CSANDQNTGELFF.

This clonotype was detected a few times. The chain combines TRBV20-1 with TRBJ1-2; D might be TRBD1 (5 bases). The CDR3 runs 13 residues. V shed 3 bases and J shed 4 bases, with 12 bases lying between them. Germline V gene lookup returns CDR1 DFQATT and CDR2 SNEGSKA (reference sequence). The CDR3 region has the DNA TGCAGTGCTAGTGGGGGTTGGGGCTATGGCTACACCTTC. It encodes CSASGGWGYGYTF.

The J gene is TRBJ1-1, the V gene TRBV7-9, with 9 bases aligning to TRBD1. With 5 bases clipped from V and 10 bases from J, the junction kept 17 bases outside the gene matches. Germline V gene sequence: CDR1 SEHNR, CDR2 FQNEAQ (reference sequence). The CDR3 consists of 16 residues. For the CDR3, the DNA is TGTGCCAGCAGCCGCGCTACACAGACAGGGGGTGAGGTAGCTTTCTTT. Residues: CASSRATQTGGEVAFF.

This clonotype was recorded at least ten times. The rearrangement joins TRBV20-1 to TRBJ1-2; D is ambiguous. Germline CDR1 and CDR2: DFQATT and SNEGSKA (reference sequence). The CDR3 is 14 residues long. V was cut by 3 bases and J by 2 bases, with 13 bases left in between. The CDR3 loop is CSASGSSLNYGYTF. CDR3 in DNA: TGCAGTGCTAGTGGGAGCTCCTTAAACTATGGCTACACCTTC.

This chain uses TRBV6-6 with TRBJ1-6, with D hard to call. Germline V gives CDR1 MNHNY, CDR2 SVGAGI (reference sequence). Trimming removed 4 bases at V and 0 bases at J, with 4 bases between. The CDR3 is 14 amino acids. The CDR3 DNA is TGTGCCAGCAGTTTGAACTCCTATAATTCACCCCTCCACTTT. Translating it yields CASSLNSYNSPLHF.

This clonotype was seen ten or more times. The chain links TRBV20-1 to TRBJ2-5, with 12 bases that match TRBD2. Germline values: CDR1 DFQATT, CDR2 SNEGSKA (reference sequence). Trimming cost V 6 bases and J 1 base; bases outside gene matches: 6. This CDR3 contains 15 residues. The DNA for the CDR3 is TGCAGTGCCGCGGGACTAGCGGGCCTCCAAGAGACCCAGTACTTC. Translation gives CSAAGLAGLQETQYF.

This clonotype was detected once. Mismatch with germline at one junction end may stem from a read error. The chain links TRBV7-3 to TRBJ2-3; perhaps TRBD2 as D (5 bases). The germline V gene has CDR1 SGHTA and CDR2 FQGTGA. This CDR3 has 15 residues. CDR3 DNA: TGTGTCAGCAGCTTACAAGCGGTGGATGGGGTTACGCAGTATTTT. Translated: CVSSLQAVDGVTQYF.

This chain joins TRBV15 and TRBJ1-6; D is perhaps TRBD1 (5 bases). The ends were cut back, 3 bases at V and 9 bases at J, with 15 bases in the middle. Germline V gene data show CDR1 as LNHNV and CDR2 as YYDKDF (reference sequence). The CDR3 extends over 15 amino acids. The CDR3 DNA reads as TGTGCCACCAGCAGCAAGCAGGGAGGTGGTTCACCCCTCCACTTT. Its translation: CATSSKQGGGSPLHF.

This chain links TRBV7-9 with TRBJ2-5; 8 nucleotides align to TRBD1. There are 15 residues in the CDR3. Trimming removed 8 bases from V and 5 bases from J; junction bases left unmatched: 13. Germline CDR1 and CDR2: SEHNR and FQNEAQ (reference sequence). In DNA form, the CDR3 reads TGTGCCAGCGTGGGGGCAGGGGGCTTTGGTGAGACCCAGTACTTC. Translation: CASVGAGGFGETQYF.

This chain joins TRBV10-3 and TRBJ1-1; D possibly corresponds to TRBD1 (5 bases). Looked up from germline, CDR1 is ENHRY and CDR2 is SYGVKD. This CDR3 contains 20 residues. Trimming cost V 7 bases and J 3 bases, with 33 bases left between them. The CDR3 loop reads CAIKDLNKVFPPQGDTEAFF. CDR3 nucleotides: TGTGCCATCAAGGACCTGAACAAGGTGTTCCCACCCCAGGGAGACACTGAAGCTTTCTTT.

The chain uses TRBV10-3 and TRBJ1-6; 9 bases agree with TRBD1. J lost 8 bases, V lost 6 bases, and 8 bases had no gene match. There are 15 residues in the CDR3. Germline V lookup: CDR1 ENHRY, CDR2 SYGVKD. The CDR3 protein is CAISATGTGYSPLHF. DNA of the CDR3: TGTGCCATCAGCGCAACCGGGACAGGGTATTCACCCCTCCACTTT.

The V and J genes are TRBV7-8 and TRBJ2-6, with 11 positions matching TRBD2. V dropped 6 bases and J dropped 2; count of bases not matched to a gene: 6. The CDR3 loop spans 17 amino acids. Germline CDR1 reads SGHVS; CDR2 reads FQNEAQ. Here the CDR3 reads CASSFVSGRAGANVLTF. CDR3 DNA: TGTGCCAGCAGTTTCGTTAGCGGGAGGGCTGGGGCCAACGTCCTGACTTTC. The variable domain in full, completed from reference TRBV7-8 and TRBJ2-6, reads GAGVSQSPRYKVAKRGQDVALRCDPISGHVSLFWYQQALGQGPEFLTYFQNEAQLDKSGLPSDRFFAERPEGSVSTLKIQRTQQEDSAVYLCASSFVSGRAGANVLTFGAGSRLTVL.